These T cell receptor beta chains were read from a single sample in a study of OX40 agonist ivuxolimab in advanced cancers. Profiled with immunoSEQ multiplex PCR; TCRdb holds only in-frame clones, not every one. The sample consists of some 70,000 clones, more than 75% of them appearing once. This sample comprised CD4+ or CD8+ T cells sorted from blood, obtained in a trial of the OX40 agonist ivuxolimab. These receptors were taken from an adult with an advanced solid tumor such as melanoma, head and neck, liver or kidney cancer. The CDR3 runs from the conserved cysteine through the conserved F or W. The order of the fields is CDR3 protein, CDR3 DNA, J gene, D gene, V gene, clone size. The D gene is left open where the match is weak. For some rows the clone size is stated as once, few or many, or as a class when expanded; others skip it.

CDR3aa: CAITSGGSGANVLTF; CDR3nt: TGTGCCATTACCTCCGGAGGCTCTGGGGCCAACGTCCTGACTTTC; j_gene: TRBJ2-6; d_gene: NA; v_gene: TRBV10-3; abundance: NA
CDR3aa: CASSLFPSGSIDEQFF; CDR3nt: TGTGCCAGCAGCTTATTTCCTAGCGGGAGTATAGATGAGCAGTTCTTC; j_gene: TRBJ2-1; d_gene: TRBD2; v_gene: TRBV7-8; abundance: NA
CDR3aa: CASSLGTSGGLWGTGELFF; CDR3nt: TGTGCCAGCAGCTTAGGGACTAGCGGGGGACTTTGGGGCACCGGGGAGCTGTTTTTT; j_gene: TRBJ2-2; d_gene: TRBD2; v_gene: TRBV28; abundance: NA
CDR3aa: CASSPSSDRINTGELFF; CDR3nt: TGTGCCAGCTCACCTTCGTCGGACAGGATTAACACCGGGGAGCTGTTTTTT; j_gene: TRBJ2-2; d_gene: TRBD1; v_gene: TRBV18; abundance: few
CDR3aa: CATRELLAGVNEQYF; CDR3nt: TGTGCAACCAGGGAATTACTAGCGGGAGTAAACGAGCAGTACTTC; j_gene: TRBJ2-7; d_gene: TRBD2; v_gene: TRBV28; abundance: NA
CDR3aa: CSLSRAQKYMNSPLHF; CDR3nt: TGCAGCTTATCACGCGCGCAGAAATACATGAATTCACCCCTCCACTTT; j_gene: TRBJ1-6; d_gene: NA; v_gene: TRBV29-1; abundance: NA
CDR3aa: CASSQAGKEGDEQFF; CDR3nt: TGTGCCAGCAGCCAAGCGGGAAAGGAGGGCGATGAGCAGTTCTTC; j_gene: TRBJ2-1; d_gene: NA; v_gene: TRBV14; abundance: NA
CDR3aa: CASSPGTLTYEQYF; CDR3nt: TGCGCCAGCAGCCCCGGGACATTAACCTACGAGCAGTACTTC; j_gene: TRBJ2-7; d_gene: NA; v_gene: TRBV5-1; abundance: NA
CDR3aa: CASSPGNTGNTIYF; CDR3nt: TGTGCCAGCAGTCCCGGGAATACTGGAAACACCATATATTTT; j_gene: TRBJ1-3; d_gene: NA; v_gene: TRBV2; abundance: NA
CDR3aa: CASSGTGGETQYF; CDR3nt: TGTGCCAGCAGTGGGACAGGAGGGGAGACCCAGTACTTC; j_gene: TRBJ2-5; d_gene: NA; v_gene: TRBV2; abundance: once